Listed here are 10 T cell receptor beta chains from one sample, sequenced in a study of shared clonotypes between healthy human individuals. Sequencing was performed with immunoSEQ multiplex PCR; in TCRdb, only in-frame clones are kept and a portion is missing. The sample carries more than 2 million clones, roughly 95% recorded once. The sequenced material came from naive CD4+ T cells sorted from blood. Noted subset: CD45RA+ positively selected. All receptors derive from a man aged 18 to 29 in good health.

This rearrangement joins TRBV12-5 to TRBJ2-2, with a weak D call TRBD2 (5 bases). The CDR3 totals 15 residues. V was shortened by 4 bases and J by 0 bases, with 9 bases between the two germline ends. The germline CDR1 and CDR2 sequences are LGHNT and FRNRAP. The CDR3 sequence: CASGSGESNTGELFF. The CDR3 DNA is TGTGCTAGTGGTTCCGGGGAATCGAACACCGGGGAGCTGTTTTTT.

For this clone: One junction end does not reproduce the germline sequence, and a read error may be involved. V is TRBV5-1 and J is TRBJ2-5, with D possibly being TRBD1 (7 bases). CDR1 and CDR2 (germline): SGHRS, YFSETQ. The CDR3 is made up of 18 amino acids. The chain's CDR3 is CASRLGQNRVAGTKTQYF. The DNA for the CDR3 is TGCGCCAGCAGATTGGGACAGAACAGGGTCGCGGGGACCAAGACCCAGTACTTC.

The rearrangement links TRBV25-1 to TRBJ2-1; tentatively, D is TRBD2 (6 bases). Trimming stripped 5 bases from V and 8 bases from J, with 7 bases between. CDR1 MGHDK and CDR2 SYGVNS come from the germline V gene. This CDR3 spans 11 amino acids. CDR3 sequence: CASSWGDEQFF. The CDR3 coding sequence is TGTGCCAGCAGTTGGGGGGATGAGCAGTTCTTC.

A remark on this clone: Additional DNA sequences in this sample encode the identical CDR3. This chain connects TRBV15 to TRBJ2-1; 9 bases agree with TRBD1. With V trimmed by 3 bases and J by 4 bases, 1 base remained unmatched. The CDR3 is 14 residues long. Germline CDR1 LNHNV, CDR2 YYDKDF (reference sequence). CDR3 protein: CATSRDRGYNEQFF. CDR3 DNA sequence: TGTGCCACCAGCAGGGACAGGGGTTACAATGAGCAGTTCTTC.

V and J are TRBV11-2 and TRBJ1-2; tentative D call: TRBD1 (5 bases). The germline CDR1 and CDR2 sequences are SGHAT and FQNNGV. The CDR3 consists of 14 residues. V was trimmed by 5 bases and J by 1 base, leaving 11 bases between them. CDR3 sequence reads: CASSVGLSNYGYTF. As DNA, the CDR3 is TGTGCCAGCAGCGTGGGACTGAGTAACTATGGCTACACCTTC.

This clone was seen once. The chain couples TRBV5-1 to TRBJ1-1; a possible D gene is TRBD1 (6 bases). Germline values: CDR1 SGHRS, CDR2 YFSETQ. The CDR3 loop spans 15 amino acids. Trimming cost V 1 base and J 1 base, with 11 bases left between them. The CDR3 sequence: CASSLLQGGNTEAFF. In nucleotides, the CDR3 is TGCGCCAGCAGCTTGCTACAGGGAGGGAACACTGAAGCTTTCTTT. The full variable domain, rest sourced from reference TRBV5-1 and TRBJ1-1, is KAGVTQTPRYLIKTRGQQVTLSCSPISGHRSVSWYQQTPGQGLQFLFEYFSETQRNKGNFPGRFSGRQFSNSRSEMNVSTLELGDSALYLCASSLLQGGNTEAFFGQGTRLTVV.

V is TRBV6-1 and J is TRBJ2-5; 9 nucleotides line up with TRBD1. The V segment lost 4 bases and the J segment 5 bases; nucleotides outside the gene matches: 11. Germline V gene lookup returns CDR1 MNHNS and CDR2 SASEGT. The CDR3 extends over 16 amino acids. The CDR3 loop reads CASSVSRTGEGETQYF. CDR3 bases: TGTGCCAGCAGTGTTAGCCGGACAGGGGAGGGTGAGACCCAGTACTTC.

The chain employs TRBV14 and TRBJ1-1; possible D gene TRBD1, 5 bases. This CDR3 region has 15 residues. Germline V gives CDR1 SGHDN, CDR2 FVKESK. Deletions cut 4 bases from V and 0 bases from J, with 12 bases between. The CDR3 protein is CASSPRPGLNTEAFF. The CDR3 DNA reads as TGTGCCAGCAGCCCACGGCCAGGGCTGAACACTGAAGCTTTCTTT.

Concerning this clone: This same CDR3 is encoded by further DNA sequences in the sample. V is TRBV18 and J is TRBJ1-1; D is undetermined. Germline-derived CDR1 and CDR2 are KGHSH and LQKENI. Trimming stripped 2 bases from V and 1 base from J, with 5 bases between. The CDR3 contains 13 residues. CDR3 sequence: CASSPKQNTEAFF. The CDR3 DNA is TGTGCCAGCTCACCAAAACAGAACACTGAAGCTTTCTTT.

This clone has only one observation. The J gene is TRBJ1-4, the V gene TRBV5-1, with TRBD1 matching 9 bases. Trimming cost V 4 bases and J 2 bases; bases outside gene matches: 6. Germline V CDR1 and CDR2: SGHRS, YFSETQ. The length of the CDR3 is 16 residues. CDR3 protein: CASSPGQGSTNEKLFF. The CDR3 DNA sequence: TGCGCCAGCAGCCCGGGACAGGGATCGACTAATGAAAAACTGTTTTTT.